The T cell receptor (beta chain) under discussion was sequenced for a study of shared clonotypes between healthy human individuals. Germline V gene data show CDR1 as LNHNV and CDR2 as YYDKDF (reference sequence). The CDR3 length is 13 residues. With 1 base removed from V and 5 bases from J, the gap between germline ends came to 9 bases. Details on this clone: Its specificity is not known. This is likely an artifact of a read error, given a far larger clone one base away.

Study-level results: Limitation of the genetic and exposure-history diversity represented came from the few donors.

The unsorted samples had tens of millions of PBMCs used for genomic DNA. Replicate PCRs run on unsorted PBMC used roughly 0.3 ug DNA, which was approximately 30,000 T cell genomes. In the original processing: As immunoSEQ supplied junction-only sequences (without quality scores), filtering differed. Method: immunoSEQ multiplex PCR; TCRdb's copy keeps in-frame clones and lacks some. V, J and clone size are those of that table, while D and trimming were read from the DNA. The data contain about 490,000 clones, about 82% of them singletons. The V gene is TRBV15, the J gene TRBJ2-7, with D unresolved. The receptor's source is a woman between 40 and 55 years old in good health. Some clones in this sample may be carry-over from other donors' samples. Sequencing was carried out using PBMCs. CDR3 amino acids: CATSRGNADEQYF. The DNA for the CDR3 is TGTGCCACCAGCAGAGGCAACGCCGACGAGCAGTACTTC.